This T cell receptor beta chain stems from a study of blood T cell repertoires in COVID-19. This clone was seen a handful of times. Assay used: immunoSEQ multiplex PCR; TCRdb lists only in-frame clones, some missing. This sample carries 120,000 or so clones, 75% to 80% of them seen once, and the ten largest clones take 16%. The germline CDR1 and CDR2 sequences are SGHTA and FQGTGA. V gave up 1 base and J gave up 5 bases; unmatched junction bases: 4. There are 16 residues in the CDR3. This TCR came from a woman aged 80 or over with active or convalescent COVID-19. Sequenced material: peripheral blood. V gene TRBV7-3 combines with J gene TRBJ2-2; TRBD2 agrees at 10 bases. CDR3 sequence (DNA): TGTGCCAGCAGCTTAATGCCTAGCGGGAGAACCGGGGAGCTGTTTTTT. It codes for CASSLMPSGRTGELFF. Drawing the rest from reference TRBV7-3 and TRBJ2-2, the complete variable domain is GAGVSQTPSNKVTEKGKYVELRCDPISGHTALYWYRQSLGQGPEFLIYFQGTGAADDSGLPNDRFFAVRPEGSVSTLKIQRTERGDSAVYLCASSLMPSGRTGELFFGEGSRLTVL.